This is a list of T cell receptor beta chains from one sample in a study of blood T cell repertoires in COVID-19. Produced via immunoSEQ multiplex PCR; TCRdb's table is partial and in-frame only. The sample lists fewer than 300,000 clones, about nine tenths seen once, with around a tenth in the top ten. The sequenced sample was peripheral blood. Every receptor here comes from a man in his fifties with COVID-19, enrolled during active disease. The CDR3 runs from the conserved cysteine through the conserved F or W. Fields, in order: D gene, clone size, J gene, V gene, CDR3 protein, CDR3 DNA. The D gene is left open where the match is weak. Size tells how often a clone was seen (once, few, many) or the class of an expanded clone, and some rows leave it out.

>NA|NA|TRBJ1-2|TRBV12-5
CASGLGSVGGVDTF
TGTGCTAGTGGTTTGGGGAGCGTCGGGGGGGTGGACACCTTC
>NA|NA|TRBJ2-7|TRBV19
CASSNTGLSYEQYF
TGTGCCAGTAGTAACACGGGGTTGTCCTACGAGCAGTACTTC
>TRBD1|NA|TRBJ1-6|TRBV30
CARRVQGVENSPLHF
TGTGCTCGGAGGGTGCAGGGGGTCGAAAATTCACCCCTCCACTTT
>TRBD1|NA|TRBJ2-7|TRBV27
CASSRDSTYEQYF
TGTGCCAGCTCCCGGGACAGCACCTACGAGCAGTACTTC
>NA|NA|TRBJ1-2|TRBV13
CASSSRVSNYGYTF
TGTGCCAGCAGCTCGAGGGTATCCAACTATGGCTACACCTTC
>TRBD1|NA|TRBJ2-1|TRBV7-2
CASSFWTGLPERRNEQFF
TGTGCCAGCAGCTTCTGGACAGGACTGCCCGAGCGGCGGAATGAGCAGTTCTTC
>TRBD2|NA|TRBJ2-3|TRBV5-1
CASSSGSGGGDTQYF
TGCGCCAGCAGCTCCGGTTCCGGGGGAGGGGATACGCAGTATTTT
>TRBD2|NA|TRBJ2-1|TRBV7-6
CASSLGGLVVEQFF
TGTGCCAGCAGCTTAGGGGGACTAGTGGTTGAGCAGTTCTTC
>TRBD1|NA|TRBJ1-3|TRBV6-5
CASRNDRAGNTIYF
TGTGCCAGCAGGAATGACAGGGCTGGAAACACCATATATTTT
>NA|NA|TRBJ2-5|TRBV5-1
CASSLGAGNTQETQYF
TGCGCCAGCAGCTTGGGGGCGGGCAACACCCAAGAGACCCAGTACTTC
>NA|NA|TRBJ1-3|TRBV27
CASSLSFYSGNTIYF
TGTGCCAGCAGTTTATCCTTTTACTCTGGAAACACCATATATTTT
>TRBD1|NA|TRBJ1-2|TRBV5-5
CASSPLGQDYGYTF
TGTGCCAGCAGCCCCCTAGGACAGGACTATGGCTACACCTTC
>TRBD1|NA|TRBJ2-7|TRBV27
CASSLGQGRYEQYF
TGTGCCAGCAGTTTAGGACAGGGAAGGTACGAGCAGTACTTC
>TRBD1|NA|TRBJ1-3|TRBV27
CASSRQGRPGSGNTIYF
TGTGCCAGCAGCCGACAGGGGCGCCCCGGCTCTGGAAACACCATATATTTT
>NA|once|TRBJ2-5|TRBV5-4
CASSPLVGGPGETQYF
TGTGCCAGCAGCCCCCTTGTGGGGGGGCCGGGGGAGACCCAGTACTTC
>NA|NA|TRBJ2-1|TRBV5-1
CASSLAGDYGQFF
TGCGCCAGCAGCTTGGCCGGAGACTACGGGCAGTTCTTC
>TRBD1|NA|TRBJ1-2|TRBV28
CASSLGQGSTNYGYTF
TGTGCCAGCAGTTTGGGACAGGGGAGTACTAACTATGGCTACACCTTC
>NA|NA|TRBJ2-2|TRBV2
CASRRGGTNTGELFF
TGTGCCAGCAGGAGAGGGGGAACCAACACCGGGGAGCTGTTTTTT
>TRBD2|NA|TRBJ2-2|TRBV5-1
CASSRGLAGGRGTGELFF
TGCGCCAGCAGCCGGGGACTAGCGGGAGGGCGAGGCACCGGGGAGCTGTTTTTT
>NA|NA|TRBJ1-2|TRBV2
CASSGAGSNYGYTF
TGTGCCAGCAGTGGGGCGGGGTCCAACTATGGCTACACCTTC
>NA|NA|TRBJ1-2|TRBV12-3/TRBV12-4
CASSLSTYGYTF
TGTGCCAGCAGCTTGAGTACCTATGGCTACACCTTC
>NA|NA|TRBJ1-6|TRBV28
CASGGWNSPLHF
TGTGCCTCCGGGGGGTGGAATTCACCCCTCCACTTT
>TRBD1|NA|TRBJ2-1|TRBV7-9
CASSLTYIRQGDYNEQFF
TGTGCCAGCAGCTTAACCTATATCAGACAGGGGGACTACAATGAGCAGTTCTTC
>NA|NA|TRBJ2-7|TRBV7-2
CASSNAGSGFYEQYF
TGTGCCAGCAGCAACGCGGGGTCAGGCTTTTACGAGCAGTACTTC
>TRBD1|NA|TRBJ1-2|TRBV28
CASRNAGTGDNYGYTF
TGTGCCAGCAGAAATGCCGGGACAGGAGATAACTATGGCTACACCTTC
>TRBD1|NA|TRBJ2-5|TRBV24-1
CATGGTGPQETQYF
TGTGCCACCGGGGGGACAGGGCCGCAAGAGACCCAGTACTTC
>TRBD2|NA|TRBJ2-1|TRBV7-3
CASSFSGGNYNEQFF
TGTGCCAGCAGCTTCAGCGGGGGAAACTACAATGAGCAGTTCTTC
>NA|once|TRBJ2-7|TRBV15
CATSRGMAPYEQYF
TGTGCCACCAGCAGAGGTATGGCCCCCTACGAGCAGTACTTC
>NA|NA|TRBJ1-5|TRBV27
CASSLRQNSNQPQHF
TGTGCCAGCAGTTTGCGGCAGAATAGCAATCAGCCCCAGCATTTT
>TRBD1|NA|TRBJ2-1|TRBV6-5
CASSPGTGGANEQFF
TGTGCCAGCAGTCCAGGGACAGGGGGGGCTAATGAGCAGTTCTTC
>NA|many|TRBJ1-2|TRBV19
CASSLNYGYTF
TGTGCCAGTAGTCTTAACTATGGCTACACCTTC
>NA|once|TRBJ1-4|TRBV7-9
CASSLSIRVPTTNEKLFF
TGTGCCAGCAGCTTAAGTATTCGGGTTCCTACCACTAATGAAAAACTGTTTTTT
>TRBD1|NA|TRBJ1-3|TRBV28
CASSLYRDSTLGTGNTIYF
TGTGCCAGCAGTTTATACCGGGACAGCACTCTAGGGACTGGAAACACCATATATTTT
>TRBD1|NA|TRBJ2-1|TRBV5-1
CASSSRTGSGNEQFF
TGCGCCAGCAGCTCCAGGACAGGAAGTGGCAATGAGCAGTTCTTC
>NA|NA|TRBJ1-2|TRBV28
CASQGTGFLANYGYTF
TGTGCCAGCCAAGGTACAGGATTCTTAGCTAACTATGGCTACACCTTC
>TRBD1|NA|TRBJ1-1|TRBV5-4
CASSLAGGGGDRNSEAFF
TGTGCCAGCAGCTTGGCCGGCGGTGGGGGGGACAGGAACTCTGAAGCTTTCTTT
>NA|NA|TRBJ2-3|TRBV30
CAWGLGTDTQYF
TGTGCCTGGGGACTTGGGACAGATACGCAGTATTTT
>TRBD2|NA|TRBJ2-7|TRBV11-2
CASSLDRLAAAYEQYF
TGTGCCAGCAGCTTAGATAGACTAGCCGCCGCCTACGAGCAGTACTTC
>NA|NA|TRBJ2-7|TRBV5-1
CASSPGIGGRSYEQYF
TGCGCCAGCAGCCCCGGTATCGGGGGAAGATCCTACGAGCAGTACTTC
>NA|NA|TRBJ2-2|TRBV6-4
CASSRQPNTGELFF
TGTGCCAGCAGTCGACAGCCGAACACCGGGGAGCTGTTTTTT
>NA|NA|TRBJ1-5|TRBV28
CASSRPLGEPQHF
TGTGCCAGCAGTCGTCCTTTAGGGGAGCCCCAGCATTTT